This T cell receptor beta chain stems from a study of memory CD4+ T cells and cytomegalovirus serostatus. Study-wide background: This sample comes from healthy Belgian adults, fewer than 10 CMV seropositive, under 25 seronegative.

Single viable CD3+CD4+CD8-CD45RO+ cells were sorted as the memory CD4+ T cells. CDR1 and CDR2 (germline): ENHRY, SYGVKD. V was shortened by 10 bases and J by 2 bases, with 21 bases between the two germline ends. The CDR3 spans 17 residues. TCRdb keeps only in-frame clones here, not all; method: immunoSEQ multiplex PCR. The data show tens of thousands of clones, with roughly 79% seen just once and approximately 1.5% held by the top ten. This clone was counted between two and nine times. This sequence joins TRBV10-3 and TRBJ1-6; D is possibly TRBD1 (6 bases). This receptor was identified in an adult in good health and CMV-seronegative. Sequencing was carried out using memory CD4+ T cells from blood. CDR3 sequence (DNA): TGTGCCACCTCACTAATGGCACAGGGTACCTATAATTCACCCCTCCACTTT. Its translation: CATSLMAQGTYNSPLHF.